One T cell receptor beta chain is described in this entry. Antigen specificity is unknown. This sample is part of a study of cytomegalovirus exposure and HLA in healthy donors. The ends were cut back, 1 base at V and 5 bases at J, with 11 bases in the middle. This CDR3 spans 13 amino acids. The germline CDR1 and CDR2 sequences are SQVTM and ANQGSEA. The PCR was carried out with 60 Vbeta primers and 13 Jbeta primers. Assay: immunoSEQ multiplex PCR; the TCRdb copy retains only in-frame clones and omits some. This sample's table reports 100,000 to 150,000 clones. General study results and limits: Across donors, sequencing depth was assumed by presence/absence analyses to be roughly uniform.

The sequenced sample consisted of PBMCs. The clonotype comes from a woman aged 40-49 years in good health and CMV-seropositive. The chain recombines TRBV29-1 with TRBJ1-2; D not certain. The CDR3 sequence: CSVEGGPEYGYTF. DNA for the CDR3: TGCAGCGTTGAAGGTGGGCCAGAGTATGGCTACACCTTC.